This T cell receptor beta chain was captured by sequencing in a study of shared T cell receptors in the human thymus. In germline, CDR1 is SGHAT, CDR2 FQNNGV. V was cut by 5 bases and J by 5 bases, with 18 bases left in between. The CDR3 has 16 amino acids. TCRdb's copy holds only in-frame clones and misses some; the assay was immunoSEQ multiplex PCR. Of hundreds of thousands of clones in the sample, around 89% were seen once. The data were also submitted as part of a second study, on human thymus T cells. From that paper: Related reports documented highly overlapping thymic repertoires among unrelated individuals.

This receptor was obtained from a boy under two years old with a congenital heart defect. The V gene is TRBV11-2, the J gene TRBJ2-2; a weak D match, TRBD1 (7 bases). Sequencing input: thymocytes. In nucleotides, the CDR3 is TGTGCCAGCAGCCCAGGGGGGACCCAAGGGACCGGGGAGCTGTTTTTT. The encoded protein is CASSPGGTQGTGELFF.